These 21 T cell receptor beta chains came from one sample sequenced in a study of T cells after yellow fever vaccination. Using its own MiXCR run on the 5' RACE reads, TCRdb lists one record per CDR3 protein. This table holds 300,000 to 400,000 distinct CDR3 sequences, around 13% found once. Here the sequenced sample was CD4+ T cells sorted from PBMCs, taken 15 days after the yellow fever booster vaccination. The receptors were gathered from a man between 18 and 35 years old who received the YFV17D yellow fever vaccine.

The chain couples TRBV18 to TRBJ1-1, with D uncertain. The length of the CDR3 is 13 residues. CDR1 is KGHSH and CDR2 is LQKENI in the germline V gene. V was pared by 5 bases and J by 1 base, with 8 bases between. CDR3 in amino acids: CASSTDSNTEAFF. DNA for the CDR3: TGTGCCAGCTCAACAGATTCGAACACTGAAGCTTTCTTT.

This chain links TRBV24-1 with TRBJ2-2; D unclear. CDR3 length equals 13 residues. Trimming removed 12 bases at V and 4 bases at J, with 14 bases between. In germline, CDR1 is KGHDR, CDR2 SFDVKD. The CDR3 sequence: CAATGLSTGELFF. CDR3 bases: TGTGCCGCCACGGGTCTTTCCACCGGGGAGCTGTTTTTT.

The sample holds a few counts of this clonotype. The chain carries TRBV5-1 and TRBJ2-3; D is unclear. V was trimmed by 6 bases and J by 0 bases, leaving 8 bases between them. This CDR3 is built from 13 residues. Germline V gene lookup returns CDR1 SGHRS and CDR2 YFSETQ. The CDR3 nucleotides read TGCGCCAGCACTCTAGGGAGCACAGATACGCAGTATTTT. It yields the protein CASTLGSTDTQYF.

This clonotype appeared a few times. For the CDR3, the DNA is TGTGCCAGCAGCTTAATTACCGGACAGGTTGGCGGCACTGAAGCTTTCTTT. Its translation is CASSLITGQVGGTEAFF. The chain employs TRBV7-8 and TRBJ1-1; 7 nucleotides agree with TRBD1. The CDR3 is made up of 17 amino acids. The trim removed 2 bases at V and 4 bases at J, leaving 13 bases unmatched. CDR1 and CDR2 (germline): SGHVS, FQNEAQ.

The chain is built from TRBV6-5 and TRBJ2-5; D not certain. The V end was cut by 0 bases, the J end by 2 bases, with 13 bases between. The germline gives CDR1 MNHEY, CDR2 SVGAGI. The CDR3 covers 16 residues. CDR3 protein: CASSYSPNWAQETQYF. Written as DNA, the CDR3 is TGTGCCAGCAGTTACTCCCCAAACTGGGCACAAGAGACCCAGTACTTC.

This clonotype was recorded a few times. The chain uses TRBV29-1 and TRBJ1-2, with 9 bases that match TRBD1. The ends lost 6 bases at V and 4 bases at J; junction bases unmatched: 3. CDR3 length equals 12 residues. Germline lookup yields CDR1 SQVTM and CDR2 ANQGSEA. CDR3 in DNA: TGCAGCGTGGGACAGGGACGCTATGGCTACACCTTC. It yields the protein CSVGQGRYGYTF.

This clonotype has a count of ten or more. This chain joins TRBV5-4 and TRBJ2-7; 9 nucleotides match TRBD1. Trimming cost V 2 bases and J 3 bases; bases outside gene matches: 6. Germline V gene sequence: CDR1 SGHNT, CDR2 YYREEE (reference sequence). This CDR3 contains 15 residues. DNA for the CDR3: TGTGCCAGCAGCTTTGGGGACAGGGTTTTCTACGAGCAGTACTTC. Its protein is CASSFGDRVFYEQYF.

This clonotype showed up just a few times. The chain has TRBV4-3 and TRBJ2-1, with a weak D call TRBD2 (6 bases). The germline CDR1 and CDR2 sequences are LGHNA and YSLEER. V dropped 1 base and J dropped 2 bases, with 12 bases sitting between them. This CDR3 has 16 residues. The CDR3 spells CASSQGAGLAYNEQFF. The CDR3 nucleotides read TGCGCCAGCAGCCAAGGGGCGGGGTTAGCCTACAATGAGCAGTTCTTC.

The V and J genes are TRBV3-1 and TRBJ2-3, with TRBD1 identical over 7 bases. This CDR3 region has 15 residues. V was pared by 4 bases and J by 2 bases, with 6 bases of the junction left unmatched. Germline-derived CDR1 and CDR2 are LGHDT and YNNKEL (reference sequence). The CDR3 DNA reads as TGTGCCAGCAGCCCCTCCGGGACAGTCACAGATACGCAGTATTTT. It is translated as CASSPSGTVTDTQYF.

The chain has TRBV5-1 and TRBJ2-3; 9 nucleotides line up with TRBD2. This CDR3 spans 16 amino acids. V lost 0 bases, J lost 8 bases, and 10 bases stayed unmatched. Germline CDR1 is SGHRS and CDR2 is YFSETQ. The CDR3 sequence is CASSLGVQAGGVTQYF. The CDR3 bases are TGCGCCAGCAGCTTGGGAGTTCAAGCGGGGGGAGTTACGCAGTATTTT.

The V and J genes are TRBV18 and TRBJ2-3; D may be TRBD1 or TRBD2 (5 bases each). The CDR3 length is 14 residues. V gave up 4 bases and J gave up 7 bases, with 15 bases separating them. The germline V gene encodes CDR1 KGHSH and CDR2 LQKENI. The CDR3 is CASSRQTNENTQYF. DNA for the CDR3: TGTGCCAGCTCACGACAGACTAACGAAAATACGCAGTATTTT.

The chain joins TRBV5-1 to TRBJ1-1, with D hard to call. V lost 3 bases and J lost 3, with 15 bases in between. The CDR3 is 15 residues long. Germline V gene data show CDR1 as SGHRS and CDR2 as YFSETQ. CDR3 bases: TGCGCCAGCAGCTGGGCAGGTCCTAGGGACACTGAAGCTTTCTTT. This translates into CASSWAGPRDTEAFF.

This sequence joins TRBV6-2 or TRBV6-3 and TRBJ1-5; a weak D match, TRBD1 (6 bases). Germline values: CDR1 MNHEY, CDR2 SVGEGT. The germline V and J ends were trimmed by 5 bases and 9 bases, with 14 bases remaining between them. This CDR3 contains 13 residues. The CDR3, as DNA: TGTGCCAGCAGTGGGGGGCCTCTTCGGCCCCAGCATTTT. Its translation is CASSGGPLRPQHF.

There are a few counts of this clonotype. The chain employs TRBV7-9 and TRBJ2-7; no definite D call. This CDR3 contains 13 residues. Germline assignment: CDR1 SEHNR and CDR2 FQNEAQ (reference sequence). The ends were cut back, 1 base at V and 2 bases at J, with 6 bases in the middle. The CDR3 region has the DNA TGTGCCAGCAGCTTAGGGTTCCCCTACGAGCAGTACTTC. Encoded protein: CASSLGFPYEQYF.

This clonotype was recorded a few times. This chain's CDR3 is CASSSGFLYNSPLHF. The CDR3 coding sequence is TGTGCCAGCAGTTCGGGGTTCCTATATAATTCACCCCTCCACTTT. This sequence joins TRBV27 and TRBJ1-6; unclear D gene. Germline lookup yields CDR1 MNHEY and CDR2 SMNVEV (reference sequence). This CDR3 contains 15 residues. The V gene lost 4 bases and the J gene lost 4 bases, with 11 bases spanning the gap.

V gene TRBV6-5 combines with J gene TRBJ1-1; D unresolved. Trimming took 5 bases from V and 6 from J, leaving 7 bases between them. Germline CDR1 is MNHEY and CDR2 is SVGAGI. This CDR3 has 11 residues. CDR3 sequence (DNA): TGTGCCAGCAGTCATCGGTCTGAAGCTTTCTTT. Protein: CASSHRSEAFF.

At least ten counts were recorded for this clonotype. The rearrangement uses TRBV6-5 and TRBJ2-3; D gene uncertain. The CDR3 contains 12 residues. Germline V CDR1 and CDR2: MNHEY, SVGAGI. The V end lost 7 bases, the J end lost 7 bases, and 12 bases lay between the germline ends. The CDR3 nucleotides read TGTGCCAGCAAGAGCAGATACAATACGCAGTATTTT. It translates to CASKSRYNTQYF.

The J gene is TRBJ2-5, the V gene TRBV10-2, with D perhaps assigned TRBD1 or TRBD2 (5 bases each). The germline gives CDR1 WSHSY, CDR2 SAAADI. This CDR3 comprises 12 residues. V lost 6 bases to trimming and J lost 13 bases, with 18 bases between them. In DNA, the CDR3 is TGCGCCAGCAGCACCGTCGGGACCGCCTCGTACTTC. Its protein is CASSTVGTASYF.

The genes are TRBV3-1 and TRBJ1-4; tentative D call: TRBD1 (6 bases). Trimming shortened V by 0 bases and J by 10 bases, and 12 bases separated the two germline ends. Germline CDR1 and CDR2: LGHDT and YNNKEL (reference sequence). This CDR3 has 14 residues. The CDR3 nucleotides read TGTGCCAGCAGCCAAGAAGGGCTAGGGGGAAAACTGTTTTTT. Amino acids: CASSQEGLGGKLFF.

This clonotype was observed a handful of times. The V gene is TRBV20-1, the J gene TRBJ1-1, with D uncertain. CDR3 size: 14 residues. V gave up 1 base and J gave up 8 bases, with 17 bases separating them. The germline V gene has CDR1 DFQATT and CDR2 SNEGSKA (reference sequence). This CDR3 is CSARGSPAVREAFF. CDR3 bases: TGCAGTGCTAGAGGATCACCGGCCGTTAGGGAAGCTTTCTTT.

The chain is built from TRBV7-8 and TRBJ2-5, with a possible D match to TRBD2 (5 bases). CDR3 length: 14 residues. Germline V lookup: CDR1 SGHVS, CDR2 FQNEAQ. V was pared by 5 bases and J by 2 bases, with 12 bases between. The CDR3 is CASSATRVQETQYF. The CDR3 coding sequence is TGTGCCAGCAGCGCAACTAGAGTTCAAGAGACCCAGTACTTC.